Below, 6 T cell receptor beta chains from the same sample are listed, as sequenced in a study of control samples from healthy donors and cancer patients. Sequencing used immunoSEQ multiplex PCR; TCRdb keeps in-frame clones, though not all of them. The sample includes some 120,000 clones, roughly 90% of them seen just once. The specimen sequenced was blood. All receptors derive from a man aged 45-60 years in good health.

This clone was recorded only once. The V gene is TRBV7-9, the J gene TRBJ1-1, with TRBD1 as a possible D gene (5 bases). The germline CDR1 and CDR2 sequences are SEHNR and FQNEAQ (reference sequence). The ends were cut back, 1 base at V and 1 base at J, with 10 bases in the middle. The CDR3 extends over 15 amino acids. DNA for the CDR3: TGTGCCAGCAGCTTAGATCAGGGCTGGAACACTGAAGCTTTCTTT. It encodes CASSLDQGWNTEAFF.

The rearrangement links TRBV19 to TRBJ1-1; 7 bases line up with TRBD1. The CDR3 spans 14 residues. V trimming: 9 bases; J trimming: 7 bases; junction bases outside the gene matches: 14. Germline V CDR1 and CDR2: LNHDA, SQIVND (reference sequence). CDR3 nucleotides: TGTGCCAGCCTAAGTTTAGGGGGCAAAGATGAAGCTTTCTTT. Translation: CASLSLGGKDEAFF.

This clone has only one observation. The chain has TRBV7-2 and TRBJ1-3; D gene unclear. Trimming pared 1 base from V and 4 bases from J, leaving 17 bases between. The CDR3 covers 17 residues. Germline CDR1 SGHTA, CDR2 FQGNSA. The CDR3: CASSLVRSQRAGNTIYF. The CDR3 bases are TGTGCCAGCAGCTTAGTCCGGAGCCAGAGGGCGGGAAACACCATATATTTT.

The genes are TRBV27 and TRBJ1-1, with D tentatively TRBD1 (6 bases). Germline values: CDR1 MNHEY, CDR2 SMNVEV (reference sequence). The CDR3 spans 15 residues. With 5 bases removed from V and 5 bases from J, the gap between germline ends came to 18 bases. DNA of the CDR3: TGTGCCAGCAGTCCCCGAGGGGGAGGTCGGACTGAAGCTTTCTTT. Its protein product is CASSPRGGGRTEAFF.

The chain joins TRBV5-1 to TRBJ1-1; weak D call: TRBD1 (5 bases). The V end was cut by 4 bases, the J end by 4 bases, with 14 bases between. The germline CDR1 and CDR2 sequences are SGHRS and YFSETQ. The CDR3 spans 14 residues. Written as DNA, the CDR3 is TGCGCCAGCAGCGATGCCAGGGTTACCACTGAAGCTTTCTTT. Residues: CASSDARVTTEAFF.

The V gene is TRBV10-3, the J gene TRBJ1-6; D is possibly TRBD1 (5 bases). The CDR3 runs 17 residues. Germline CDR1 and CDR2: ENHRY and SYGVKD. The V end was cut by 6 bases, the J end by 6 bases, with 21 bases between. The chain's CDR3 is CAIREGKGEESNSPLHF. For the CDR3, the DNA is TGTGCCATCAGAGAGGGGAAAGGGGAGGAGAGTAATTCACCCCTCCACTTT.